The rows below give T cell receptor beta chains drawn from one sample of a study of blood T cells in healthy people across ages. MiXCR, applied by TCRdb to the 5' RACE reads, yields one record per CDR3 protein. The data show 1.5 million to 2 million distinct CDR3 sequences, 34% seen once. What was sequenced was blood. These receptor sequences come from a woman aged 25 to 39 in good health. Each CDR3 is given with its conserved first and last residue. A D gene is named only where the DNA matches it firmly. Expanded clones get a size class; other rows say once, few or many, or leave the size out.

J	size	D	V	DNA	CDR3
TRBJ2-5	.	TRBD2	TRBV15	TGTGCCACCATGATGGGCGGGAGTGAGACCCAGTACTTC	CATMMGGSETQYF
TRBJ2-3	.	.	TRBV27	TGTGCCAGCAGTTTACACAGCCAAATAGATACGCAGTATTTT	CASSLHSQIDTQYF
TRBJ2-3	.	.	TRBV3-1	TGTGCCAGCAGCCAAGCGGGGGGCCTGACTACAGATACGCAGTATTTT	CASSQAGGLTTDTQYF
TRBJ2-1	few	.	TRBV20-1	TGCAGTGCTAGAGAAAATATTCCCTACAATGAGCAGTTCTTC	CSARENIPYNEQFF
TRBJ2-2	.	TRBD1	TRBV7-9	TGTGCCAGCAGGAACAGGGGTGGTGCGAACACCGGGGAGCTGTTTTTT	CASRNRGGANTGELFF
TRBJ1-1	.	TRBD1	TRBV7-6	TGTGCCAGCAGCTCACTCCTCAGGGGGCCGAACACTGAAGCTTTCTTT	CASSSLLRGPNTEAFF
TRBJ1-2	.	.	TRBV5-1	TGCGCCAGCAGCTTACTACAGGGTGAGGATGGCTACACCTTC	CASSLLQGEDGYTF
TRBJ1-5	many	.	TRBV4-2	TGTGCCAGCAGCCAAGAAGGCCGGGAGAGAGGGTATCAGCCCCAGCATTTT	CASSQEGRERGYQPQHF
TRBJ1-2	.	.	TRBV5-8	TGTGCCAGCAGCTTGGTAATTCCGGGGAGAGCTAACTATGGCTACACCTTC	CASSLVIPGRANYGYTF
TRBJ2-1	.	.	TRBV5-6	TGTGCCAGCACTAGGGACTTGTACAATGAGCAGTTCTTC	CASTRDLYNEQFF
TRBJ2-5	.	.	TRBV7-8	TGTGCCAGCAGCTTTCGGATGGCAGAGACCCAGTACTTC	CASSFRMAETQYF
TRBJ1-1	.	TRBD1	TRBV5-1	TGCGCCAGCATCAGGGGGTTTGAAGCTTTCTTT	CASIRGFEAFF
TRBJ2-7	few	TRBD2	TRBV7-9	TGTGCCAGCAGCTTGGGACTAGCGGGGGGGCTAGTCGAGCAGTACTTC	CASSLGLAGGLVEQYF
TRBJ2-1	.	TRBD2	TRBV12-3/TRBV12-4	TGTGCCAGCAGTTTTGCTAGCGGGAGGGTCTGGTTCTTC	CASSFASGRVWFF
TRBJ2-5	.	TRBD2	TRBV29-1	TGCAGCGTTGAAGGACTAGCGGGGAAAGAGATGGCCCAGTACTTC	CSVEGLAGKEMAQYF
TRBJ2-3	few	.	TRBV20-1	TGCAGTGCTAGGTCGACTGGGGCTAGCCTTAACACAGATACGCAGTATTTT	CSARSTGASLNTDTQYF